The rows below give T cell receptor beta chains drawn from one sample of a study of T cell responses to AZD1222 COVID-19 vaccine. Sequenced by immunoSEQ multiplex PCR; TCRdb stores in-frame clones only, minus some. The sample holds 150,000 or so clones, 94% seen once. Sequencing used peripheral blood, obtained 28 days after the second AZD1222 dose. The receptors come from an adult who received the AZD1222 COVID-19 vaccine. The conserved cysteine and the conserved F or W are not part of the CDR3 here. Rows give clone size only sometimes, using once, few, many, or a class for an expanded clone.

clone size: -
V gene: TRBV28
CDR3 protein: ASWGRIGSPLH

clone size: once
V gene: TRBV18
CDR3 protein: ASSTLDRGNSPLH

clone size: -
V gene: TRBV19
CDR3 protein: ASSLRLAGVTDTQY

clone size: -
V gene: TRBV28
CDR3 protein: ASSFYGTSGYNEQF

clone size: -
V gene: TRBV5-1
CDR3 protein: ASSLVYTAFATEAF

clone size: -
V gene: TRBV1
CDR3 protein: TSSQAGVNSPLH

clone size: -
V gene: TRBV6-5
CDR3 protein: ASSYSGLPYGYT

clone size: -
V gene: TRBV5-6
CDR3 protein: ASSNPRGLGETQY

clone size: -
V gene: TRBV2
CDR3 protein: ASSGHYGYT

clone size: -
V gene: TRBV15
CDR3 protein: ATSIGYLAKNIQY

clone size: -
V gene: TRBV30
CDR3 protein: AWSFGTFYNSPLH

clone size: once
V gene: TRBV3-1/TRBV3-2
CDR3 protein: ASRDLGDTQY

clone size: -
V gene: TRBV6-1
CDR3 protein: ASSGELAAPVHEQY

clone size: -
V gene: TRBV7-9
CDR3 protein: ASIHGVGTSVLSDDEQF

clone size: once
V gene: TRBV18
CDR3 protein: ASSPWDFYAPGANVLT

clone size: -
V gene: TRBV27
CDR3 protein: ASNPSGNSYEQY

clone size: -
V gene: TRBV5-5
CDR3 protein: ASSPKRTSGRALEYEQY

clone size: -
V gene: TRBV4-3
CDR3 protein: ASSQDRGTGELF

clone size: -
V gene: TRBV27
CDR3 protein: ASSFGYEQY

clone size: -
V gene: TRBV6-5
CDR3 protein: ASSYDPTDTQY

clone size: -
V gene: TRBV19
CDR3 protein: ASSKDQNTEAF

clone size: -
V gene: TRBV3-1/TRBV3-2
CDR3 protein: ASSQARMNTEAF

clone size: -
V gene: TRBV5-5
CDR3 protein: ASSYGLLANYGYT

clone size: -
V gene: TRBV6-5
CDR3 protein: ASSYSGMGRTDTQY

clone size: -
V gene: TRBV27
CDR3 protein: ASSLKGPGLSSYEQY

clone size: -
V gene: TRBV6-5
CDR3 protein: AAYTGVTYNEQF

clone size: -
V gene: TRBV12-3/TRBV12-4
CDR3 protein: ASSPGVIGELF

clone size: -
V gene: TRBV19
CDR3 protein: ASSRIGPPRKDEQY

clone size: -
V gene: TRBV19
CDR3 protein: ASSTRQGSNQPQH

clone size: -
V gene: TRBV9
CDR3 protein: ASSQGTGEQY

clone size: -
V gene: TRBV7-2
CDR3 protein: ASSPRLAVDTQY

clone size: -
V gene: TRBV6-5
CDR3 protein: ASRTGTGGRYEQY

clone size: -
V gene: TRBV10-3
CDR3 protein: AISSGQASYNEQF

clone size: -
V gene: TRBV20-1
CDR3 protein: SARGGYT

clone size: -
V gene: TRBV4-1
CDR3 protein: ASSQWRGSGNEQF

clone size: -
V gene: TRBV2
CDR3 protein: ASSEDSLNTEAF

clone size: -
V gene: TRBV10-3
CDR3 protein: AISPGQPNEKLF

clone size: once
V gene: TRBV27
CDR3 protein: ASSSRTSGNSYNEQF

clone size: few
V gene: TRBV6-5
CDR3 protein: ASIQSGGRAEAF

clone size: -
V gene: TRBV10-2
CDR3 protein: ASSDKPNYGYT

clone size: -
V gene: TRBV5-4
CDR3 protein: ASSLRGLATNTGELF

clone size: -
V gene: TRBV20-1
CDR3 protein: SASGGNSYEQY

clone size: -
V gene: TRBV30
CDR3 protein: AWRGYNEQF

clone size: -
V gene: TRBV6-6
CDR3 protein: ASSAQGKTSYEQY

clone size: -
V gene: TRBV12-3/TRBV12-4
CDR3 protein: ASSPADEQF

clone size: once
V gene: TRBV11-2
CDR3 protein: ASSLRLAGGNEQY

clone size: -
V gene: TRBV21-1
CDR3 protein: ASVKNTEAF

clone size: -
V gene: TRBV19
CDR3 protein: ASSPDRSPGYT